The rows below give T cell receptor beta chains drawn from one sample of a study of shared clonotypes between healthy human individuals. This table comes from immunoSEQ multiplex PCR, and its TCRdb copy is limited to in-frame clones, with some not included. The sample lists over 2,000,000 clones; around 95% were seen once. Sequencing used naive CD8+ T cells from PBMCs. All receptors derive from a man younger than 30 in good health. Some clones in this sample may be carry-over from other donors' samples. Each CDR3 is given with its conserved first and last residue. The D gene is left open where the match is weak. Not every row has a clone size; where given, it reads once, few, many or a size class.

size	J	V	D	DNA	CDR3
-	TRBJ1-6	TRBV7-9	-	TGTGCCAGCAGCTTAGAGCCGAAGGAACCAAATTCACCCCTCCACTTT	CASSLEPKEPNSPLHF
-	TRBJ2-7	TRBV29-1	-	TGCAGCGTTGTCTCTACCGGCTACGAGCAGTACTTC	CSVVSTGYEQYF
-	TRBJ2-7	TRBV28	TRBD2	TGTGCCAGCAGGAAACTAGCGGGATTATTCTACGAGCAGTACTTC	CASRKLAGLFYEQYF
-	TRBJ1-2	TRBV27	-	TGTGCCAGCAGTAACCTCATTGACGGCTACACCTTC	CASSNLIDGYTF
-	TRBJ2-4	TRBV7-9	-	TGTGCCAGCACCCCCGAGGACCTTAAAAACATTCAGTACTTC	CASTPEDLKNIQYF
-	TRBJ2-7	TRBV5-6	-	TGTGCCAGCAGCGCCCGGGGGGCCGGCTACGAGCAGTACTTC	CASSARGAGYEQYF
-	TRBJ2-7	TRBV18	TRBD2	TGTGCCAGCTCGGGGGGGACGGCGCTCTACGAGCAGTACTTC	CASSGGTALYEQYF
-	TRBJ2-7	TRBV28	TRBD2	TGTGCCAGCAGTTTCCCGGGGCTAGCGGGACATACCTACGAGCAGTACTTC	CASSFPGLAGHTYEQYF
-	TRBJ2-7	TRBV28	TRBD1	TGTGCCAGCGGTGGGACAGGGTTCAACGAGCAGTACTTC	CASGGTGFNEQYF
-	TRBJ2-3	TRBV5-4	-	TGTGCCAGCAGCTTCCCCACCGGGGCCCCAGATACGCAGTATTTT	CASSFPTGAPDTQYF
-	TRBJ2-1	TRBV11-2	TRBD1	TGTGCCAGCAGCCCGGGACAGGGGACGCCCTACAATGAGCAGTTCTTC	CASSPGQGTPYNEQFF
-	TRBJ2-3	TRBV28	TRBD2	TGTGCCAGCAGCGGGACTAGCGCGGTGACAGATACGCAGTATTTT	CASSGTSAVTDTQYF
-	TRBJ2-7	TRBV4-3	-	TGCGCCAGCAGCCAAGGCGCGGGACGCATGTTCTACGAGCAGTACTTC	CASSQGAGRMFYEQYF
-	TRBJ1-5	TRBV28	-	TGTGCCAGCAGTTTATATGGAGGTCAGCCCCAGCATTTT	CASSLYGGQPQHF
-	TRBJ1-2	TRBV28	-	TGTGCCAGCAGTTTATCCGTTACCTATGGCTACACCTTC	CASSLSVTYGYTF
once	TRBJ2-7	TRBV11-2	-	TGTGCCAGCAGCTTAGGGCGACTGACCTACGAGCAGTACTTC	CASSLGRLTYEQYF
-	TRBJ1-2	TRBV19	TRBD1	TGTGCCAGTAGTCCACCAAAAGGACAGGGCGTCTATGGCTACACCTTC	CASSPPKGQGVYGYTF
-	TRBJ2-7	TRBV4-3	-	TGCGCCAGCAGCCAAGATCGATGGGGGGCGAATTCATACGAGCAGTACTTC	CASSQDRWGANSYEQYF
once	TRBJ2-1	TRBV10-1	TRBD2	TGCGCCAGCAGTTTAGCGGGAGAGGGGTTGAATGAGCAGTTCTTC	CASSLAGEGLNEQFF
-	TRBJ2-1	TRBV29-1	-	TGCAGCGCCGGGGGAGCCTACGAGCAGTTCTTC	CSAGGAYEQFF
-	TRBJ2-1	TRBV6-5	TRBD2	TGTGCCAGCCAGGAGCGGGGGGCCTACAATGAGCAGTTCTTC	CASQERGAYNEQFF
-	TRBJ1-3	TRBV6-4	-	TGTGCCAGCAGGAGTCCGCGGCCTGAAGACCGAAACACCATATATTTT	CASRSPRPEDRNTIYF
once	TRBJ2-1	TRBV28	TRBD1	TGTGCCTCCCGGGACAGCTCCTACAATGAGCAGTTCTTC	CASRDSSYNEQFF
-	TRBJ1-5	TRBV19	-	TGTGCCAGTAGTATAGACCAAATTAGACGGGCAGGACAGCCCCAGCATTTT	CASSIDQIRRAGQPQHF
-	TRBJ1-5	TRBV7-6	TRBD1	TGTGCCAGCAGCCGTGGGACAGTTAATCAGCCCCAGCATTTT	CASSRGTVNQPQHF
-	TRBJ2-1	TRBV7-3	-	TGTGCCAGCAGCTTAACGGCGGGGTATCGAAACAATGAGCAGTTCTTC	CASSLTAGYRNNEQFF
-	TRBJ2-7	TRBV7-9	-	TGTGCCAGCAGCTTAGAGAACCGCTACGAGCAGTACTTC	CASSLENRYEQYF
-	TRBJ1-1	TRBV7-2	-	TGTGCCAGCAGCTTAGCAACGGCGGGAACTGAAGCTTTCTTT	CASSLATAGTEAFF
-	TRBJ2-4	TRBV28	TRBD1	TGTGCCAGCAGTTTGTCCGGGACAGGGGGGTTAGCCAAAAACATTCAGTACTTC	CASSLSGTGGLAKNIQYF
few	TRBJ1-2	TRBV6-5	TRBD1	TGTGCCAGCTACGACAGGGGACAGCATGGCTACACCTTC	CASYDRGQHGYTF
-	TRBJ2-2	TRBV27	-	TGTGCCAGCAGAACACTACAGTCCATCGGGGAGCTGTTTTTT	CASRTLQSIGELFF
-	TRBJ1-2	TRBV13	-	TGTGCCAGCAGCTTAGAGGTACGCGGCTACACCTTC	CASSLEVRGYTF
-	TRBJ2-7	TRBV5-1	-	TGCGCCAGCAGCTCCAAAGGTGACGAGCAGTACTTC	CASSSKGDEQYF
-	TRBJ2-1	TRBV5-6	TRBD2	TGTGCCAGCAGCTTGGGGCTAGCGGGGAGTGAGCAGTTCTTC	CASSLGLAGSEQFF
-	TRBJ2-7	TRBV7-6	TRBD1	TGTGCCAGCAGCTCCCGACCGGGACAGGCCTACGAGCAGTACTTC	CASSSRPGQAYEQYF
-	TRBJ1-1	TRBV4-1	-	TGCGCCAGCAGCCAGAAGATAAATATTGGGAGGGGTCTTGAAGCTTTCTTT	CASSQKINIGRGLEAFF
-	TRBJ1-5	TRBV9	-	TGTGCCAGCGGCCCGAGCCGGATGCCCCAGCATTTT	CASGPSRMPQHF
-	TRBJ2-5	TRBV7-8	-	TGTGCCAGCAGCTCCCCCCGTACAGTAGAAGAGACCCAGTACTTC	CASSSPRTVEETQYF
-	TRBJ1-1	TRBV5-1	TRBD1	TGCGCCAGCAGCTGGGGGACAGACATGAACACTGAAGCTTTCTTT	CASSWGTDMNTEAFF